Listed here is a single TCR beta chain. This table comes from immunoSEQ multiplex PCR, and its TCRdb copy is limited to in-frame clones, with some not included. Of around 320,000 clones listed, 65% to 90% are singletons. The data originate from a study of blood T cell repertoires in COVID-19. Study overall: Some COVID-19 samples were acute and others convalescent; all came from the United States, Italy and Spain. From T cells, B-cell-depleted T cells, or PBMCs came the material, which was cDNA or gDNA.

The V gene's germline CDR1 is SGHRS and CDR2 YFSETQ. CDR3 length equals 14 residues. The V segment lost 4 bases and the J segment 6 bases; nucleotides outside the gene matches: 4. The sequencing input was peripheral blood. The clonotype originates from a human donor in a cohort sampled during active COVID-19. The V and J genes are TRBV5-1 and TRBJ1-4, with 9 bases fitting TRBD1. The CDR3 sequence: CASSTGGIDEKLFF. DNA of the CDR3: TGCGCCAGCAGCACAGGGGGCATCGATGAAAAACTGTTTTTT.